This paragraph reports one T cell receptor beta chain. This entry belongs to a study of regulatory T cells in long-lasting Graves disease. Library construction for TCR beta used iRepertoire HTBI primers and Arm-PCR of CDR3 regions. Per the original methods: The samples yielded roughly 60 TRBV and more than twelve TRBJ segments. MiXCR, applied by TCRdb to the multiplex PCR reads, yields one record per CDR3 protein. For this entry, the V and J calls and clone size follow TCRdb and not the study's own pipeline. The table lists 450,000 to 650,000 distinct CDR3 sequences, 15% to 20% of them singletons. Described time point: newly diagnosed GD, antithyroid drugs for less than 3 months. Scientists built the TCR library using RNA that was extracted from PBMCs. Diagnoses of Graves' disease were made by American Thyroid Association guidelines. Around 9.8 milliliters of peripheral blood were taken and placed in EDTA tubes.

In addition, the sample was reused for a study of T cells in Graves' hyperthyroidism and ophthalmopathy. From that paper: Most thyroid clonotypes expanded above 0.001 appeared in blood too.

The sequence derives from a middle-aged woman with Graves disease. Source: peripheral blood mononuclear cells (PBMCs), taken at new diagnosis, from a patient treated with antithyroid drugs.

CDR3 region: CASSMSLAGRPGELFF. The CDR3 DNA follows: TGTGCCAGTAGTATGAGTCTAGCGGGGCGCCCAGGGGAGCTGTTTTTT. The chain joins TRBV19 to TRBJ2-2; TRBD2 matches 9 bases. CDR1 LNHDA and CDR2 SQIVND come from the germline V gene (reference sequence). This CDR3 contains 16 residues. J gave up 8 bases and V 3 bases, and 10 bases lay outside the gene matches.